This T cell receptor (beta chain) was documented in a study of T cells in Graves' hyperthyroidism and ophthalmopathy. In the study overall: At initial diagnosis, before any treatment had begun, peripheral blood was obtained.

Researchers amplified the TCR beta CDR3 regions from RNA transcripts. The HTBI primer set was used in a first-round RT-PCR of the TCR CDR3. TCRdb re-analysed the multiplex PCR reads in MiXCR, keeping a single row per CDR3 protein. The sample comprises about 360,000 distinct CDR3 sequences, around 13% of which are singletons, and around a tenth rests with the top ten. The CDR3 runs 12 residues. The germline CDR1 and CDR2 sequences are SNHLY and FYNNEI. Trimming cost V 4 bases and J 8 bases; bases outside gene matches: 0. Sequencing was performed on blood. This clonotype originated in a woman aged 18-30 years with Graves' hyperthyroidism. The J gene is TRBJ2-2, the V gene TRBV2; 8 bases map to TRBD1. For the CDR3, the DNA is TGTGCCAGCAGTGGGGACAGGGGGGAGCTGTTTTTT. Its protein product is CASSGDRGELFF.